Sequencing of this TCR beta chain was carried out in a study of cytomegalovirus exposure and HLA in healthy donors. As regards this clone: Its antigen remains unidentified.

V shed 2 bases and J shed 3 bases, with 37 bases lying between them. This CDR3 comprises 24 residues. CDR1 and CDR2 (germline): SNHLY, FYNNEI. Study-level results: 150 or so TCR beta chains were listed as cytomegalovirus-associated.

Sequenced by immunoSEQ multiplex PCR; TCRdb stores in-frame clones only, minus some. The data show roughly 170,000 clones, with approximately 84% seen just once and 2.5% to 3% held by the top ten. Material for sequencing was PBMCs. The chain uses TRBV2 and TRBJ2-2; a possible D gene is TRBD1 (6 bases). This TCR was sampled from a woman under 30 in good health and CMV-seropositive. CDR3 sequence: CASSEYGNRDNILRRVADTGELFF. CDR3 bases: TGTGCCAGCAGTGAATACGGGAACCGGGACAATATTTTACGCCGGGTGGCGGACACCGGGGAGCTGTTTTTT.